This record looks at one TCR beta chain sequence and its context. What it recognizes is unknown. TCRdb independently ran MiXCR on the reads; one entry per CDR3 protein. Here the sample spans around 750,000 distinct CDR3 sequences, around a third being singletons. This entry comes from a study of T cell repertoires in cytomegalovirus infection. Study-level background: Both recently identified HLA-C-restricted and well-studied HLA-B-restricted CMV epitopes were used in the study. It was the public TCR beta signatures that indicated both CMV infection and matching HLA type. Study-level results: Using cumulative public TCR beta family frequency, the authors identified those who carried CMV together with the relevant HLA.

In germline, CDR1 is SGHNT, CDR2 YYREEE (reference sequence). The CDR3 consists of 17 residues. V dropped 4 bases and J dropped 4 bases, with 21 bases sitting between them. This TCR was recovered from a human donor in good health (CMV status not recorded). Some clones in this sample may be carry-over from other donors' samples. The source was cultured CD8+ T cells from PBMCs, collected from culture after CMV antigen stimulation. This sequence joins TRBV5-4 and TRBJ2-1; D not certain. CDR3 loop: CASSPYSSLVMYNEQFF. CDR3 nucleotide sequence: TGTGCCAGCAGCCCCTATAGTTCTTTGGTGATGTACAATGAGCAGTTCTTC. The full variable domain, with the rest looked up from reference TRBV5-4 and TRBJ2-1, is ETGVTQSPTHLIKTRGQQVTLRCSSQSGHNTVSWYQQALGQGPQFIFQYYREEENGRGNFPPRFSGLQFPNYSSELNVNALELDDSALYLCASSPYSSLVMYNEQFFGPGTRLTVL.